The entry that follows covers one TCR beta chain sequence. The data were taken from a study of blood T cell repertoires in COVID-19. The wider study: The origin of the acute and convalescent COVID-19 samples was the United States, Italy and Spain.

Authors' data handling: Nucleated cell number was recorded as an estimate derived from reference gene primer amplification. Clones were sequenced by immunoSEQ multiplex PCR, and TCRdb holds only the in-frame ones, with some missing. The V and J calls and the clone size are those of that table, but D and trimming were determined from the DNA. The profile shows about 330,000 clones, approximately 82% of them singletons. V was cut by 5 bases and J by 1 base, with 13 bases left in between. CDR1 and CDR2 from the germline V gene are SGHAT and FQNNGV. CDR3 length: 15 amino acids. This sequence originates from a woman between 50 and 59 years old with acute or convalescent COVID-19. This sequence joins TRBV11-2 and TRBJ2-3, with TRBD2 as a possible D gene (7 bases). The sample comprised peripheral blood. The CDR3: CASSTPGGGTDTQYF. As DNA, the CDR3 is TGTGCCAGCAGCACCCCGGGGGGCGGCACAGATACGCAGTATTTT.